The sequence of this TCR beta chain was determined in a study of TIL therapy for anti-PD-1-resistant metastatic lung cancer. Study-level background: Median patient age was almost 55, ranging roughly 38-85 years.

Sequencing used immunoSEQ v3. Generated by immunoSEQ multiplex PCR, the TCRdb table keeps only in-frame clones and is missing some. Of around 59,000 clones listed, roughly two thirds are singletons. The V gene's germline CDR1 is MNHEY and CDR2 SMNVEV (reference sequence). The CDR3 consists of 14 residues. The V and J ends lost 6 bases and 4 bases, in that order; junction bases with no gene match: 6. This clone is a singleton in its sample. Time point of the sample: pre-treatment sample, taken before nivolumab and TIL therapy. This chain links TRBV27 with TRBJ1-5, with 7 bases fitting TRBD1. This clonotype originated in a person aged 25-85 years with non-small cell lung cancer. Sample: blood, taken at baseline. CDR3 loop: CASRIGTENQPQHF. Written as DNA, the CDR3 is TGTGCCAGCAGAATCGGGACAGAAAATCAGCCCCAGCATTTT.